The 17 T cell receptor beta chains below were found in one sample sequenced in a study of chemoradiotherapy in HPV16-positive cancers. Clones were sequenced by immunoSEQ multiplex PCR, and TCRdb holds only the in-frame ones, with some missing. Of more than 3,500 clones in the sample, about 93% are singletons; the top ten hold roughly 1.9%. The biological material was taken from a patient who underwent chemoradiotherapy. These receptors originate from a human donor with HPV-associated anogenital cancer.

This clone was seen once. This sequence joins TRBV2 and TRBJ2-7; no clear D. The V gene's germline CDR1 is SNHLY and CDR2 FYNNEI. The CDR3 totals 14 residues. Trimming removed 3 bases at V and 6 bases at J, with 15 bases between. The DNA for the CDR3 is TGTGCCAGCAGTGAGTCAGCTGGGTTAGGCGAGCAGTACTTC. Translating it yields CASSESAGLGEQYF.

The V gene is TRBV6-5, the J gene TRBJ2-1, with 12 bases that match TRBD2. After removal of 6 bases from V and 6 bases from J, the junction contained 0 bases not matched to a gene. Germline V gene lookup returns CDR1 MNHEY and CDR2 SVGAGI. There are 13 residues in the CDR3. CDR3 region: CASRTSGGNEQFF. The DNA for the CDR3 is TGTGCCAGCAGGACTAGCGGGGGCAATGAGCAGTTCTTC.

The chain joins TRBV9 to TRBJ1-1; D is perhaps TRBD1 (6 bases). The V and J ends lost 2 bases and 2 bases respectively, with 10 bases between them. The CDR3 has 14 residues. Germline loops: CDR1 SGDLS, CDR2 YYNGEE. Here the CDR3 DNA reads TGTGCCAGCAGCGTTAGACAGGCCAACACTGAAGCTTTCTTT. This gives the protein CASSVRQANTEAFF.

The J gene is TRBJ1-4, the V gene TRBV5-8; D not resolved. Trimming cost V 6 bases and J 0 bases, with 21 bases left between them. The CDR3 extends over 18 amino acids. Germline values: CDR1 SGHTS, CDR2 YDEGEE. The CDR3 is CASIGGRNTRATNEKLFF. CDR3 nucleotide sequence: TGTGCCAGCATCGGCGGAAGGAACACTCGTGCAACTAATGAAAAACTGTTTTTT.

The chain has TRBV7-9 and TRBJ1-2, with D possibly TRBD1 on 5 matching bases. There are 13 residues in the CDR3. V lost 1 base and J lost 6, with 9 bases in between. Germline V gives CDR1 SEHNR, CDR2 FQNEAQ (reference sequence). Here the CDR3 DNA reads TGTGCCAGCAGCTTAGTGGCGGGGCATGGCTACACCTTC. This encodes CASSLVAGHGYTF.

The chain is built from TRBV5-1 and TRBJ2-7; no firm D call. CDR1 is SGHRS and CDR2 is YFSETQ in the germline V gene. V was clipped by 0 bases and J by 3 bases, with 4 bases between them. The CDR3 is 12 amino acids. CDR3 sequence: CASSLEGYEQYF. The CDR3 nucleotides are TGCGCCAGCAGCTTGGAGGGCTACGAGCAGTACTTC. Filled out from reference TRBV5-1 and TRBJ2-7, the complete variable domain reads KAGVTQTPRYLIKTRGQQVTLSCSPISGHRSVSWYQQTPGQGLQFLFEYFSETQRNKGNFPGRFSGRQFSNSRSEMNVSTLELGDSALYLCASSLEGYEQYFGPGTRLTVT.

The chain uses TRBV30 and TRBJ2-6; 9 positions agree with TRBD1. This CDR3 comprises 17 residues. V shed 4 bases and J 3 bases; nucleotides not matched to a gene: 10. Germline assignment: CDR1 GTSNPN and CDR2 SVGIG (reference sequence). CDR3 region: CAWKRGQGKSGANVLTF. As DNA, the CDR3 is TGTGCCTGGAAAAGGGGACAGGGAAAGAGTGGGGCCAACGTCCTGACTTTC.

The chain couples TRBV9 to TRBJ1-2; D unresolved. With 0 bases removed from V and 4 bases from J, the gap between germline ends came to 4 bases. Germline values: CDR1 SGDLS, CDR2 YYNGEE. The CDR3 extends over 12 amino acids. The CDR3 is CASSVGGYGYTF. As DNA, the CDR3 is TGTGCCAGCAGCGTAGGGGGCTATGGCTACACCTTC. The variable domain in full, completed from reference TRBV9 and TRBJ1-2, reads DSGVTQTPKHLITATGQRVTLRCSPRSGDLSVYWYQQSLDQGLQFLIQYYNGEERAKGNILERFSAQQFPDLHSELNLSSLELGDSALYFCASSVGGYGYTFGSGTRLTVV.

The rearrangement links TRBV5-1 to TRBJ1-1; D may be TRBD1 (5 bases). Per germline, CDR1 SGHRS and CDR2 YFSETQ. V gave up 6 bases and J gave up 4 bases, with 16 bases separating them. The CDR3 runs 14 residues. DNA of the CDR3: TGCGCCAGCAAAGTCCAGGGTTTGGGCACTGAAGCTTTCTTT. Its translation: CASKVQGLGTEAFF.

J is TRBJ1-1 and V is TRBV15; unclear D gene. Looked up from germline, CDR1 is LNHNV and CDR2 is YYDKDF (reference sequence). This CDR3 region has 11 residues. V dropped 0 bases and J dropped 8 bases, with 4 bases sitting between them. The CDR3 loop reads CATSREGEAFF. The CDR3 DNA reads TGTGCCACCAGCAGAGAAGGAGAAGCTTTCTTT.

The sample holds one count of this clone. J is TRBJ2-7 and V is TRBV25-1, with D unclear. With 2 bases removed from V and 4 bases from J, the gap between germline ends came to 9 bases. Germline CDR1 and CDR2: MGHDK and SYGVNS. CDR3 size: 13 residues. CDR3 nucleotide sequence: TGTGCCAGCAGTGAAATCGGCCAGTACGAGCAGTACTTC. It specifies CASSEIGQYEQYF.

In this sample, this clone turned up once. The chain carries TRBV18 and TRBJ1-2; weak D call: TRBD1 (5 bases). V was pared by 3 bases and J by 5 bases, with 19 bases between. Germline CDR1 is KGHSH and CDR2 is LQKENI. The CDR3 has 16 amino acids. The CDR3 sequence is CASSPDGRQFVYGYTF. The CDR3 coding sequence is TGTGCCAGCTCACCCGACGGTCGACAGTTCGTGTATGGCTACACCTTC.

The V gene is TRBV19, the J gene TRBJ1-5, with D unresolved. This CDR3 is built from 12 residues. CDR1 and CDR2 (germline): LNHDA, SQIVND (reference sequence). V lost 6 bases to trimming and J lost 5 bases, with 8 bases between them. DNA of the CDR3: TGTGCCAGTAGGGCAGGTTATCAGCCCCAGCATTTT. Amino acids: CASRAGYQPQHF. Filled out from reference TRBV19 and TRBJ1-5, the complete variable domain reads DGGITQSPKYLFRKEGQNVTLSCEQNLNHDAMYWYRQDPGQGLRLIYYSQIVNDFQKGDIAEGYSVSREKKESFPLTVTSAQKNPTAFYLCASRAGYQPQHFGDGTRLSIL.

The V and J genes are TRBV9 and TRBJ2-3; 7 bases agree with TRBD1. Per the germline V gene, CDR1 is SGDLS and CDR2 is YYNGEE. The CDR3 extends over 15 amino acids. Trimming removed 4 bases from V and 2 bases from J; junction bases left unmatched: 7. The CDR3 bases are TGTGCCAGCAGCTCCCACAGGGGCAACACAGATACGCAGTATTTT. Residues: CASSSHRGNTDTQYF.

The genes are TRBV4-1 and TRBJ1-1, with unresolved D. The CDR3 length is 14 residues. V lost 1 base, J lost 1 base, and 7 bases lay in between. Germline V gene data show CDR1 as MGHRA and CDR2 as YSYEKL. This CDR3 is CASSQVGANTEAFF. DNA for the CDR3: TGCGCCAGCAGCCAAGTTGGAGCGAACACTGAAGCTTTCTTT.

The chain couples TRBV5-4 to TRBJ1-1; D perhaps matches TRBD1 (5 bases). Trimming removed 5 bases from V and 2 bases from J, with 10 bases in between. The CDR3 spans 13 residues. CDR1 and CDR2 (germline): SGHNT, YYREEE (reference sequence). Here the CDR3 reads CASRGGVNTEAFF. As DNA, the CDR3 is TGTGCCAGCAGAGGAGGGGTCAACACTGAAGCTTTCTTT.

V gene TRBV2 combines with J gene TRBJ1-5, with D unclear. With 7 bases removed from V and 3 bases from J, the gap between germline ends came to 13 bases. The CDR3 runs 14 residues. Germline V gene data show CDR1 as SNHLY and CDR2 as FYNNEI. The CDR3 bases are TGTGCCAGCACCCAGGCCCCCGACAATCAGCCCCAGCATTTT. Residues: CASTQAPDNQPQHF.